Given below is one TCR beta chain in context. Germline trimming cut 4 bases from V and 8 bases from J; bases unmatched to any gene: 12. CDR1 and CDR2 from the germline V gene are LGHDT and YNNKEL (reference sequence). CDR3 length: 16 residues. TCRdb reanalysed the 5' RACE reads using MiXCR and keeps one entry per CDR3 protein. The sample gives around 61,000 distinct CDR3 sequences, over 9.5% of which show up once; roughly 6% is in the top ten. This specimen comes from a study of early T cells in non-severe SARS-CoV-2 infection. The chain couples TRBV3-1 to TRBJ2-1; TRBD2 aligns across 9 bases. The clonotype was recovered from an adult who was a healthcare worker with PCR-confirmed SARS-CoV-2 infection or an uninfected control (not recorded which). The sequencing sample was made of whole blood. The CDR3, as DNA: TGTGCCAGCAGCCCCGGGCTAGCGGGATCAAGCGATGAGCAGTTCTTC. Translating it yields CASSPGLAGSSDEQFF.